This T cell receptor (beta chain) comes out of a study of blood T cell repertoires in COVID-19. Study details: Samples of COVID-19 (acute and convalescent) were obtained from the United States, Italy and Spain. The analysed material was cDNA or gDNA that came from T cells, B-cell-depleted T cells, or PBMCs.

As originally analysed: Nucleated cell counts were estimated from reference gene primer amplification. Assay used: immunoSEQ multiplex PCR; TCRdb lists only in-frame clones, some missing. The V and J calls and clone size are taken from that table; D and trimming were inferred from the DNA. Of over 300,000 clones listed, about four fifths were seen once; the top ten hold 1% to 1.5%. The CDR3 runs to 15 residues. Germline V CDR1 and CDR2: KGHDR, SFDVKD. V dropped 4 bases and J dropped 10 bases, with 18 bases sitting between them. The clonotype was recovered from a woman aged 45-65 years with acute or convalescent COVID-19. Source material: peripheral blood. The chain employs TRBV24-1 and TRBJ1-4; TRBD1 might be the D (6 bases). CDR3 sequence (DNA): TGTGCCACCAGTGAGATTCCGGGACATTCTACAAAACTGTTTTTT. As protein: CATSEIPGHSTKLFF.